This note documents a single T cell receptor beta chain sequence. Donors were grouped by their self-reported clinical history. The sample comes from a study of blood T cell repertoires in COVID-19. Turning to the study itself: The United States, Italy and Spain supplied acute and convalescent COVID-19 samples.

Germline values: CDR1 MNHEY, CDR2 SVGAGI. This CDR3 is 15 amino acids long. V trimming: 6 bases; J trimming: 4 bases; junction bases outside the gene matches: 6. Per the authors' pipeline: Estimation of nucleated cell counts was performed using reference gene primer amplification. The protocol was immunoSEQ multiplex PCR, while the TCRdb copy is restricted to in-frame clones and leaves out a portion. That table furnishes V, J and clone size, whereas the DNA furnished D and trimming. The sample contains about 82,000 clones, around 88% of which appear only once. This chain uses TRBV6-5 with TRBJ2-1; 10 bases line up with TRBD2. The receptor's source is a woman aged 50 to 60 with acute COVID-19. Sequenced material: PBMCs or T cells enriched from blood (not recorded which). The CDR3: CASSPVAGGYNEQFF. The CDR3, as DNA: TGTGCCAGCAGCCCCGTAGCGGGAGGATACAATGAGCAGTTCTTC.